The 31 T cell receptor beta chains below come from one sample, sequenced in a study of beta chain features in type 1 diabetes (dated 2018 in TCRdb). Their antigen targets remain unknown. The full study reports these points: In all four CD4+ subsets, TCRB CDR3 length was moderately but significantly shorter in type 1 diabetes patients.

The method behind the library was the immunoSEQ multiplex PCR assay. All of the isolated RNA was reverse transcribed with the High Capacity cDNA Reverse Transcription Kit, so expressed TCRB transcripts were sequenced. In TCRdb, the immuneACCESS table is reduced to in-frame sequences with V and J assigned. These tables do not hold every clone; where another copy was compared, an unresolved V gene accounts for under half, and the others remain unexplained. This sample gives about 740,000 clones in total; roughly 12% of them show up just once. About 0.02% of the sample is taken by the ten largest. Sequencing was done on a sample of naive CD4+ T cells from blood. The cell subset or site label for this specimen denotes: true naive CD4+ T cells. The receptors originated from a man in his late teens or twenties with type 1 diabetes.

V usage is TRBV30 and J usage is TRBJ1-2; D is perhaps TRBD1 (6 bases). The CDR3 is 15 residues long. CDR1 is GTSNPN and CDR2 is SVGIG in the germline V gene (reference sequence). V lost 1 base, J lost 2 bases, and 14 bases lay in between. CDR3 DNA sequence: TGTGCCTGGAGTGAGTCAGGGGTCCCCAACTATGGCTACACCTTC. Amino acid sequence: CAWSESGVPNYGYTF.

The rearrangement links TRBV19 to TRBJ1-2; 7 nucleotides align to TRBD1. The length of the CDR3 is 15 residues. Per germline, CDR1 LNHDA and CDR2 SQIVND (reference sequence). After removal of 6 bases from V and 0 bases from J, the junction contained 7 bases not matched to a gene. CDR3 residues: CASSTDRIANYGYTF. CDR3 in DNA: TGTGCCAGTAGCACGGACAGGATAGCTAACTATGGCTACACCTTC.

This clone has more than one count but fewer than ten. The CDR3, as DNA: TGCGCCAGCAGCTGGGGACAGGGGGCTGACTATGGCTACACCTTC. Translation gives CASSWGQGADYGYTF. The V call is TRBV5-1, the J call TRBJ1-2; TRBD1 matches 12 bases. Germline assignment: CDR1 SGHRS and CDR2 YFSETQ. The CDR3 totals 15 residues. Trimming cost V 3 bases and J 3 bases; bases outside gene matches: 3.

The sample holds a few counts of this clone. The chain joins TRBV6-5 to TRBJ1-1; D gene uncertain. V was trimmed by 4 bases and J by 1 base, leaving 7 bases between them. Germline-derived CDR1 and CDR2 are MNHEY and SVGAGI. The CDR3 consists of 13 residues. The CDR3 protein is CASSSRQNTEAFF. CDR3 sequence (DNA): TGTGCCAGCAGTTCAAGACAGAACACTGAAGCTTTCTTT.

This clone was seen more than once but under ten times. J is TRBJ2-2 and V is TRBV28; no firm D call. Germline CDR1 reads MDHEN; CDR2 reads SYDVKM. The V end lost 3 bases, the J end lost 3 bases, and 5 bases lay between the germline ends. The CDR3 covers 13 residues. CDR3 residues: CASSFPDTGELFF. The CDR3, as DNA: TGTGCCAGCAGTTTCCCCGACACCGGGGAGCTGTTTTTT.

With respect to this clone: The sample carries other DNA sequences with the same CDR3. The rearrangement links TRBV19 to TRBJ2-7; a possible D gene is TRBD1 (6 bases). V shed 9 bases and J shed 1 base, with 10 bases lying between them. The CDR3 is 12 residues long. CDR1 and CDR2 (germline): LNHDA, SQIVND (reference sequence). CDR3 amino acids: CASRDNSYEQYF. CDR3 coding DNA: TGTGCCAGCCGGGACAATTCCTACGAGCAGTACTTC.

This sequence joins TRBV12-5 and TRBJ2-7, with a tentative D call TRBD2 (6 bases). Germline V gene sequence: CDR1 LGHNT, CDR2 FRNRAP. This CDR3 region has 14 residues. The V end was cut by 9 bases, the J end by 1 base, with 16 bases between. Written as DNA, the CDR3 is TGTGCTAGCAAAATAGCGGCCCAGTCCTACGAGCAGTACTTC. It codes for CASKIAAQSYEQYF.

V usage is TRBV30 and J usage is TRBJ2-2, with D unresolved. Germline assignment: CDR1 GTSNPN and CDR2 SVGIG (reference sequence). The V end was cut by 4 bases, the J end by 2 bases, with 11 bases between. The CDR3 covers 14 residues. CDR3 in amino acids: CAWMGPTNTGELFF. The DNA of the CDR3 is TGTGCCTGGATGGGTCCTACTAACACCGGGGAGCTGTTTTTT.

This clone was seen only a few times. The chain employs TRBV10-3 and TRBJ1-2; D is unresolved. Germline lookup yields CDR1 ENHRY and CDR2 SYGVKD. The CDR3 contains 11 residues. V lost 4 bases to trimming and J lost 6 bases, with 6 bases between them. In DNA form, the CDR3 reads TGTGCCATCAGTGGTGACCATGGCTACACCTTC. As protein: CAISGDHGYTF.

This clone was observed a handful of times. The chain links TRBV10-2 to TRBJ2-2; unclear D gene. Trimming removed 6 bases at V and 1 base at J, with 12 bases between. The CDR3 sequence is 15 residues long. CDR1 WSHSY and CDR2 SAAADI come from the germline V gene. The CDR3 DNA sequence: TGCGCCAGCAGCCCCGGACGCCGGAACACCGGGGAGCTGTTTTTT. It translates to CASSPGRRNTGELFF.

This clone was counted a few times. J is TRBJ2-7 and V is TRBV30; 7 bases map to TRBD2. Germline-derived CDR1 and CDR2 are GTSNPN and SVGIG (reference sequence). The J segment lost 6 bases and the V segment lost 3 bases, leaving 11 bases of the junction unmatched. The CDR3 totals 14 residues. The chain's CDR3 is CAWSQGGDRGEQYF. CDR3 nucleotide sequence: TGTGCCTGGAGCCAGGGAGGGGACCGCGGCGAGCAGTACTTC.

The V gene is TRBV19, the J gene TRBJ2-3; 8 bases are shared with TRBD2. V dropped 5 bases and J dropped 3; count of bases not matched to a gene: 4. Germline-derived CDR1 and CDR2 are LNHDA and SQIVND (reference sequence). The CDR3 is made up of 14 amino acids. The CDR3 DNA follows: TGTGCCAGTAGTCCTATAGCGGGGACAGATACGCAGTATTTT. Protein: CASSPIAGTDTQYF. Looking up the rest from reference TRBV19 and TRBJ2-3 gives the full variable domain: DGGITQSPKYLFRKEGQNVTLSCEQNLNHDAMYWYRQDPGQGLRLIYYSQIVNDFQKGDIAEGYSVSREKKESFPLTVTSAQKNPTAFYLCASSPIAGTDTQYFGPGTRLTVL.

This clone occurred a few times. This chain uses TRBV11-2 with TRBJ2-1; D remains ambiguous. V shed 3 bases and J shed 3 bases, with 6 bases lying between them. Germline V gene sequence: CDR1 SGHAT, CDR2 FQNNGV. This CDR3 has 13 amino acids. The CDR3 nucleotides are TGTGCCAGCAGCTTGGCTATCTACAATGAGCAGTTCTTC. It translates to CASSLAIYNEQFF.

CDR3 residues: CASRKEHWDGYTF. The DNA of the CDR3 is TGTGCCAGCAGGAAAGAACATTGGGATGGCTACACCTTC. The chain combines TRBV2 with TRBJ1-2, with D unresolved. CDR3 length: 13 amino acids. Trimming stripped 6 bases from V and 6 bases from J, with 14 bases between. Germline V gene lookup returns CDR1 SNHLY and CDR2 FYNNEI.

In this sample, this clone turned up a few times. The V call is TRBV7-9, the J call TRBJ1-1; 10 bases agree with TRBD1. This CDR3 spans 14 amino acids. Per the germline V gene, CDR1 is SEHNR and CDR2 is FQNEAQ (reference sequence). V was pared by 8 bases and J by 3 bases, with 6 bases of the junction left unmatched. The CDR3 sequence: CASANGQGDTEAFF. CDR3 coding DNA: TGTGCCAGCGCCAACGGACAGGGGGACACTGAAGCTTTCTTT. The full variable domain, with the rest looked up from reference TRBV7-9 and TRBJ1-1, is DTGVSQNPRHKITKRGQNVTFRCDPISEHNRLYWYRQTLGQGPEFLTYFQNEAQLEKSRLLSDRFSAERPKGSFSTLEIQRTEQGDSAMYLCASANGQGDTEAFFGQGTRLTVV.

This clone has more than one count but fewer than ten. This chain connects TRBV7-9 to TRBJ1-1, with D perhaps TRBD1 (5 bases). CDR3 length: 15 residues. The germline gives CDR1 SEHNR, CDR2 FQNEAQ (reference sequence). The V gene lost 3 bases and the J gene lost 4 bases, with 15 bases spanning the gap. The DNA for the CDR3 is TGTGCCAGCAGCTTGGACTCTAGACAGAGCACTGAAGCTTTCTTT. Protein: CASSLDSRQSTEAFF.

The V and J genes are TRBV9 and TRBJ2-2; TRBD1 matches 9 bases. V lost 2 bases, J lost 6 bases, and 5 bases stayed unmatched. Germline CDR1 is SGDLS and CDR2 is YYNGEE. The CDR3 is 15 amino acids. The CDR3: CASSVKQGASGELFF. The CDR3 DNA follows: TGTGCCAGCAGCGTTAAACAGGGGGCGTCCGGGGAGCTGTTTTTT. Variable domain in full (rest from reference TRBV9 and TRBJ2-2): DSGVTQTPKHLITATGQRVTLRCSPRSGDLSVYWYQQSLDQGLQFLIQYYNGEERAKGNILERFSAQQFPDLHSELNLSSLELGDSALYFCASSVKQGASGELFFGEGSRLTVL.

This clone has a handful of counts. V and J are TRBV4-1 and TRBJ1-6; D might be TRBD1 (5 bases). Per germline, CDR1 MGHRA and CDR2 YSYEKL. Trimming took off 3 bases at V and 14 bases at J, with 26 bases between the two ends. The CDR3 is made up of 17 amino acids. CDR3: CASSQDLWSGTRTALHF. The CDR3 nucleotides read TGCGCCAGCAGCCAGGACCTTTGGTCCGGGACCAGGACCGCCCTCCACTTT.

This clone was seen more than once but under ten times. Other DNA sequences in this specimen translate into the identical CDR3. The chain employs TRBV28 and TRBJ2-7; TRBD1 is a possible D gene (5 bases). The germline V gene has CDR1 MDHEN and CDR2 SYDVKM. This CDR3 contains 13 residues. Trimming shortened V by 2 bases and J by 0 bases, and 5 bases separated the two germline ends. The CDR3 loop reads CASSLGHSYEQYF. CDR3 nucleotide sequence: TGTGCCAGCAGTTTAGGACACTCCTACGAGCAGTACTTC.

The sample holds a few counts of this clone. This chain connects TRBV6-1 to TRBJ2-3; D unclear. Germline CDR1 reads MNHNS; CDR2 reads SASEGT. This CDR3 is built from 12 residues. V was trimmed by 5 bases and J by 0 bases, leaving 3 bases between them. The CDR3 reads CASSWSTDTQYF. DNA for the CDR3: TGTGCCAGCAGTTGGAGCACAGATACGCAGTATTTT.

This clone was counted only a few times. The rearrangement links TRBV10-3 to TRBJ1-6; the D is unclear. The germline gives CDR1 ENHRY, CDR2 SYGVKD. The germline V and J ends were trimmed by 10 bases and 3 bases, with 7 bases remaining between them. CDR3 size: 12 residues. The CDR3 coding sequence is TGTGCCACCGAGGACTATAATTCACCCCTCCACTTT. Translated: CATEDYNSPLHF.

This clone was seen more than once but under ten times. The chain couples TRBV10-3 to TRBJ2-7; TRBD1 matches 9 bases. Germline CDR1 ENHRY, CDR2 SYGVKD. V trimming: 5 bases; J trimming: 3 bases; junction bases outside the gene matches: 5. CDR3 length equals 14 residues. For the CDR3, the DNA is TGTGCCATCAGTCTACAGGGGGCCAACTACGAGCAGTACTTC. Translation gives CAISLQGANYEQYF.

This clone has more than one count but fewer than ten. This chain links TRBV13 with TRBJ2-5, with unresolved D. The CDR3 extends over 14 amino acids. Germline loops: CDR1 PRHDT, CDR2 FYEKMQ (reference sequence). V was cut by 0 bases and J by 2 bases, with 7 bases left in between. CDR3 residues: CASSLGTGQETQYF. In DNA, the CDR3 is TGTGCCAGCAGCTTAGGGACGGGTCAAGAGACCCAGTACTTC. Supplemented by reference TRBV13 and TRBJ2-5, the full variable domain reads AAGVIQSPRHLIKEKRETATLKCYPIPRHDTVYWYQQGPGQDPQFLISFYEKMQSDKGSIPDRFSAQQFSDYHSELNMSSLELGDSALYFCASSLGTGQETQYFGPGTRLLVL.

The chain employs TRBV5-4 and TRBJ2-7, with TRBD2 as a possible D gene (5 bases). The CDR3 is 14 amino acids. Germline V gives CDR1 SGHNT, CDR2 YYREEE (reference sequence). Between the trimmed V and J ends, which lost 1 base and 3 bases, there was a span of 11 bases. The CDR3 spells CASSLSAGDYEQYF. DNA for the CDR3: TGTGCCAGCAGCTTGTCGGCGGGCGACTACGAGCAGTACTTC.

This clone was detected only a few times. The same CDR3 also results from other DNA sequences found in this sample. The chain combines TRBV5-1 with TRBJ2-5; D remains ambiguous. Germline V CDR1 and CDR2: SGHRS, YFSETQ. With 4 bases removed from V and 0 bases from J, the gap between germline ends came to 4 bases. The CDR3 covers 12 residues. The CDR3: CASSLDQETQYF. CDR3 sequence (DNA): TGCGCCAGCAGCCTCGACCAAGAGACCCAGTACTTC.

This rearrangement joins TRBV7-8 to TRBJ2-7, with a possible D match to TRBD1 (5 bases). The germline CDR1 and CDR2 sequences are SGHVS and FQNEAQ. This CDR3 spans 15 amino acids. The germline V and J ends were trimmed by 2 bases and 0 bases, with 11 bases remaining between them. The CDR3 DNA is TGTGCCAGCAGCTTAAGTCACAGGAGCTCCTACGAGCAGTACTTC. It specifies CASSLSHRSSYEQYF.

The chain combines TRBV2 with TRBJ2-4; 7 bases align to TRBD1. The J segment lost 11 bases and the V segment lost 6 bases, leaving 13 bases of the junction unmatched. In germline, CDR1 is SNHLY, CDR2 FYNNEI. The CDR3 runs 14 residues. This chain's CDR3 is CASRGQTTKALQYF. Written as DNA, the CDR3 is TGTGCCAGCAGGGGACAGACCACAAAGGCGCTTCAGTACTTC.

CDR3 DNA: TGTGCCAGCAGCTTAGACGGACAGGGGAACTATGGCTACACCTTC. This sequence encodes CASSLDGQGNYGYTF. The chain couples TRBV7-2 to TRBJ1-2; 9 positions agree with TRBD1. CDR3 length: 15 residues. Trimming cost V 1 base and J 2 bases; bases outside gene matches: 2. Per the germline V gene, CDR1 is SGHTA and CDR2 is FQGNSA. Looking up the rest from reference TRBV7-2 and TRBJ1-2 gives the full variable domain: GAGVSQSPSNKVTEKGKDVELRCDPISGHTALYWYRQSLGQGLEFLIYFQGNSAPDKSGLPSDRFSAERTGGSVSTLTIQRTQQEDSAVYLCASSLDGQGNYGYTFGSGTRLTVV.

This clone was detected a few times. The chain employs TRBV5-6 and TRBJ2-5; D may match TRBD1 or TRBD2 (5 bases each). This CDR3 contains 13 residues. V gave up 7 bases and J gave up 0 bases, with 10 bases separating them. Germline V gives CDR1 SGHDT, CDR2 YYEEEE. The CDR3 spells CASSRGNQETQYF. The CDR3 nucleotides read TGTGCCAGCTCACGGGGCAACCAAGAGACCCAGTACTTC.

In this sample, this clone turned up a few times. The genes are TRBV7-8 and TRBJ2-1, with D unclear. V was cut by 5 bases and J by 7 bases, with 18 bases left in between. Germline V lookup: CDR1 SGHVS, CDR2 FQNEAQ. The CDR3 is made up of 15 amino acids. This CDR3 reads CASSTRTAHGNEQFF. In DNA form, the CDR3 reads TGTGCCAGCAGCACCCGGACGGCCCATGGGAATGAGCAGTTCTTC.

This clone came up a few times. This sequence joins TRBV10-3 and TRBJ2-2; 7 nucleotides match TRBD2. Germline assignment: CDR1 ENHRY and CDR2 SYGVKD. J was trimmed by 5 bases and V by 10 bases; bases with no gene match: 7. This CDR3 comprises 13 residues. The DNA for the CDR3 is TGTGCCAGCGGGGGACCGGCGACCGGGGAGCTGTTTTTT. It codes for CASGGPATGELFF.